The clone carrying this T cell receptor (beta chain) came up a few times. The antigen is undetermined. This sample is drawn from a study of cytomegalovirus exposure and HLA in healthy donors. V gave up 3 bases and J gave up 0 bases, with 15 bases separating them. Germline CDR1 and CDR2: PRHDT and FYEKMQ (reference sequence). CDR3 length equals 16 residues. This PCR relied on a set of 60 Vbeta primers and 13 Jbeta primers. Assay used: immunoSEQ multiplex PCR; TCRdb lists only in-frame clones, some missing. Of around 100,000 clones in the sample, 82% were seen once. Whole-study results and caveats: Available immune exposure information covered CMV serostatus only. Three chains tied to CMV proved CMV antigen-specific in vitro.

The specimen was PBMCs. This chain joins TRBV13 and TRBJ2-7, with D perhaps TRBD1 (6 bases). The clonotype comes from a man in his thirties or forties in good health and CMV-seropositive. CDR3 coding DNA: TGTGCCAGCAGCTTGAGGGGGAACGTACCCTCCTACGAGCAGTACTTC. Its protein is CASSLRGNVPSYEQYF.